The clone carrying this TCR beta chain appeared many times. The antigen remains undetermined. The study amplified the TCR beta CDR3 region from genomic DNA. This amplification was carried out by two rounds of multiplex PCR. TRBV and TRBJ genes each had their own specific primers in first-round PCR. TCRdb recomputed calls from the multiplex PCR reads with MiXCR, one row per CDR3 protein. The profile shows under 55,000 distinct CDR3 sequences, about a third of them singletons. This sample is drawn from a study of prognosis after radiotherapy for stage I lung cancer. Turning to the study itself: Patients numbered over 10 men and over five women, aged roughly 53 to 90 with a median of around 76 years. Distant metastases struck a handful of patients a median of roughly 7 months after radiotherapy; about 15 showed no significant progression.

Study-wide results and limits: Once stereotactic body radiation therapy had been given, unique TCR clone counts fell, with a median of approximately 9,600 versus 7,200. Patients who developed distant metastases had lower Shannon entropy after stereotactic body radiation therapy.

Material: PBMCs, obtained before or after stereotactic body radiation therapy (not recorded which). The TCR originated in a donor at least 50 years old with non-small cell lung cancer.

The CDR3 here is CAIRGGTENQPQHF. The CDR3 DNA follows: TGTGCCATCAGAGGGGGCACGGAGAATCAGCCCCAGCATTTT. This chain links TRBV10-3 with TRBJ1-5; 7 bases fit TRBD1. The V segment lost 6 bases and the J segment 4 bases; nucleotides outside the gene matches: 6. There are 14 residues in the CDR3. CDR1 and CDR2 from the germline V gene are ENHRY and SYGVKD.